This T cell receptor (beta chain) was recovered during a study of tumour-infiltrating T cells in Burkitt lymphoma (TCRdb year 2020). Describing the broader study: TCR repertoire data were compared against clinical outcome, and productive clonality predicted overall survival and progression-free survival independently of established prognostic factors such as age at diagnosis.

A word on this clone: No cognate antigen has been identified for it. Base qualities are not at hand, and no much larger clone is one base apart.

The V end gives up 0 bases and the J end 2 bases, leaving 10 bases in the junction not matched to a gene. Based on the germline V gene, the CDR1 and CDR2 sequences are MRHNA and SNTAGT. From its cysteine to its valine, the CDR3 spans 19 amino acids. Left in the record is the CDR3 DNA by itself, 57 bases read in frame from the first base. The method behind the library was the immunoSEQ multiplex PCR assay. The table was pulled from immuneACCESS by TCRdb, which kept in-frame rearrangements only. Such tables lose some clones; where checked, under half of the loss comes from unresolved V genes, and the rest has no known cause. This sample gives about 15,000 clones in total; 75% of them show up just once. Of the sample, about 7.7% is held by the ten largest clones.

The source material was tumor tissue. The TCR originated in a human donor with diffuse large B-cell lymphoma. In this chain, TRBV6-4 is recombined with TRBJ2-7; 13 central nucleotides agree with TRBD2. This receptor carries the CDR3 CASSDSWTSGRARPYEQYV. The DNA sequence follows: TGTGCCAGCAGTGACTCCTGGACTAGCGGGAGAGCTAGGCCCTACGAGCAGTACGTC.